This passage covers 17 T cell receptor beta chains from one sample sequenced in a study of T cell changes during pregnancy in multiple sclerosis. Sequencing was performed with immunoSEQ multiplex PCR; in TCRdb, only in-frame clones are kept and a portion is missing. This sample has about 68,000 clones, with 90% to 95% found just once. Specimen: peripheral blood, collected in the second trimester of pregnancy. The receptor source for this set is a female donor in good health, enrolled as a control in a pregnancy study.

V usage is TRBV7-2 and J usage is TRBJ2-2, with 8 nucleotides matching TRBD2. Trimming took 6 bases from V and 4 from J; bases not matched to a gene: 16. The CDR3 is 18 residues long. Germline V CDR1 and CDR2: SGHTA, FQGNSA. The CDR3: CASRSPGPGLESTGELFF. The CDR3 DNA sequence: TGTGCCAGCAGAAGCCCGGGTCCGGGACTAGAGAGCACCGGGGAGCTGTTTTTT.

This chain's CDR3 is CASSSTDSYEQYF. The CDR3 nucleotides are TGTGCCAGCAGCTCGACCGACAGCTACGAGCAGTACTTC. The gene calls are TRBV7-9 and TRBJ2-7, with D perhaps TRBD1 (5 bases). Per the germline V gene, CDR1 is SEHNR and CDR2 is FQNEAQ (reference sequence). The CDR3 is made up of 13 amino acids. The V gene lost 4 bases and the J gene lost 3 bases, with 10 bases spanning the gap.

This chain links TRBV4-3 with TRBJ2-7; TRBD2 is a possible D gene (6 bases). From germline, CDR1 is LGHNA and CDR2 YSLEER. The germline V and J ends were trimmed by 0 bases and 5 bases, with 17 bases remaining between them. The CDR3 sequence is 16 residues long. CDR3 sequence reads: CASSQEPPGSFDEQYF. CDR3 bases: TGCGCCAGCAGCCAAGAACCCCCCGGGAGTTTCGACGAGCAGTACTTC.

The chain recombines TRBV30 with TRBJ1-1; possibly TRBD1 for D (6 bases). Germline lookup yields CDR1 GTSNPN and CDR2 SVGIG (reference sequence). V was trimmed by 5 bases and J by 0 bases, leaving 13 bases between them. This CDR3 is built from 14 residues. The DNA for the CDR3 is TGTGCCTGGTTTACGGGACACCTGAACACTGAAGCTTTCTTT. This sequence encodes CAWFTGHLNTEAFF.

The rearrangement joins TRBV25-1 to TRBJ1-5; D uncertain. Germline CDR1 and CDR2: MGHDK and SYGVNS. V lost 3 bases and J 13 bases, leaving 10 bases between the germline ends. The length of the CDR3 is 11 residues. This CDR3 is CASSDTLGQHF. CDR3 bases: TGTGCCAGCAGTGATACTCTAGGTCAGCATTTT. Full variable domain (rest looked up from reference TRBV25-1 and TRBJ1-5): EADIYQTPRYLVIGTGKKITLECSQTMGHDKMYWYQQDPGMELHLIHYSYGVNSTEKGDLSSESTVSRIRTEHFPLTLESARPSHTSQYLCASSDTLGQHFGDGTRLSIL.

V usage is TRBV14 and J usage is TRBJ1-3; tentatively, D is TRBD1 (6 bases). The V gene lost 5 bases and the J gene lost 3 bases, with 8 bases spanning the gap. The CDR3 is 13 residues long. The germline V gene has CDR1 SGHDN and CDR2 FVKESK. CDR3 sequence: CASSGQIGNTIYF. The CDR3 DNA follows: TGTGCCAGCAGCGGACAGATTGGAAACACCATATATTTT.

The V call is TRBV7-2, the J call TRBJ1-2, with a possible D match to TRBD1 (5 bases). The CDR3 has 13 residues. The V and J ends lost 10 bases and 5 bases respectively, with 17 bases between them. CDR1 SGHTA and CDR2 FQGNSA come from the germline V gene. The CDR3 reads CATTGVVGYGYTF. CDR3 nucleotides: TGTGCCACCACGGGGGTTGTAGGGTATGGCTACACCTTC.

The V call is TRBV10-3, the J call TRBJ2-1, with TRBD2 matching over 7 bases. In germline, CDR1 is ENHRY, CDR2 SYGVKD. The CDR3 is 13 residues long. Trimming removed 0 bases from V and 14 bases from J; junction bases left unmatched: 7. CDR3 bases: TGTGCCATCAGTGAGTCGGGGGGGGACTATGAGTTCTTC. This gives the protein CAISESGGDYEFF.

The genes are TRBV10-1 and TRBJ2-1; D remains ambiguous. The germline V and J ends were trimmed by 3 bases and 6 bases, with 9 bases remaining between them. There are 13 residues in the CDR3. Germline loops: CDR1 WNHNN, CDR2 SYGVQD (reference sequence). The CDR3 is CASSETGFNEQFF. The CDR3 bases are TGCGCCAGCAGTGAAACCGGGTTCAATGAGCAGTTCTTC.

This chain connects TRBV27 to TRBJ1-1, with D possibly being TRBD1 (5 bases). Germline V gene sequence: CDR1 MNHEY, CDR2 SMNVEV (reference sequence). The CDR3 is 13 amino acids. Trimming took off 6 bases at V and 1 base at J, with 9 bases between the two ends. The CDR3 DNA reads TGTGCCAGCAGGCCAACAGGGAACACTGAAGCTTTCTTT. This sequence encodes CASRPTGNTEAFF.

V is TRBV4-1 and J is TRBJ2-7; the match to TRBD2 covers 10 bases. The CDR3 length is 14 residues. J lost 3 bases, V lost 4 bases, and 3 bases had no gene match. Germline CDR1 reads MGHRA; CDR2 reads YSYEKL. For the CDR3, the DNA is TGCGCCAGCAGCCCCGGGACTAGCGACTACGAGCAGTACTTC. Its protein product is CASSPGTSDYEQYF.

The CDR3 region has the DNA TGTGCCAGCAGCTTTATATGGGGCAGCGTCATGAACACTGAAGCTTTCTTT. Translation gives CASSFIWGSVMNTEAFF. The rearrangement joins TRBV21-1 to TRBJ1-1; TRBD1 reflects the table's D call only, with no check against the DNA. TRBV21-1 is a recognized pseudogene. The CDR3 sequence is 17 residues long.

Points on this clone: This same CDR3 is encoded by further DNA sequences in the sample. The CDR3 DNA reads TGTGCCAGCAGCTTCAACTACGAGCAGTACTTC. This codes for CASSFNYEQYF. V usage is TRBV5-6 and J usage is TRBJ2-7; D call uncertain. V lost 2 bases and J lost 3, with 3 bases in between. The CDR3 has 11 residues. CDR1 is SGHDT, CDR2 YYEEEE, per germline.

V usage is TRBV6-6 and J usage is TRBJ2-1, with 10 bases that match TRBD2. V was pared by 7 bases and J by 9 bases, with 12 bases of the junction left unmatched. The CDR3 contains 15 residues. Germline CDR1 is MNHNY and CDR2 is SVGAGI (reference sequence). The CDR3: CASNLAGANGGEQFF. The CDR3 DNA sequence: TGTGCCAGCAACCTAGCGGGAGCGAATGGGGGTGAGCAGTTCTTC.

The chain recombines TRBV7-8 with TRBJ2-7; 7 bases match TRBD1. Germline lookup yields CDR1 SGHVS and CDR2 FQNEAQ. The ends lost 5 bases at V and 0 bases at J; junction bases unmatched: 4. This CDR3 comprises 14 residues. The CDR3 region has the DNA TGTGCCAGCAGCACGACAGGGAGCTCCTACGAGCAGTACTTC. Its translation: CASSTTGSSYEQYF.

The rearrangement uses TRBV4-3 and TRBJ1-3; D gene uncertain. The CDR3 loop spans 15 amino acids. Trimming removed 0 bases from V and 1 base from J, with 7 bases in between. Germline V lookup: CDR1 LGHNA, CDR2 YSLEER. CDR3 protein: CASSQDPGSGNTIYF. The CDR3 bases are TGCGCCAGCAGCCAAGACCCGGGTTCTGGAAACACCATATATTTT.

This chain joins TRBV9 and TRBJ2-1, with a weak D call TRBD1 (6 bases). Trimming cost V 4 bases and J 7 bases, with 18 bases left between them. Germline V gene data show CDR1 as SGDLS and CDR2 as YYNGEE. The CDR3 covers 15 residues. The CDR3 loop is CASSSPLAGDNEQFF. DNA for the CDR3: TGTGCCAGCAGCTCCCCTCTGGCAGGGGATAATGAGCAGTTCTTC.